This T cell receptor (beta chain) was identified during a study of cytomegalovirus exposure and HLA in healthy donors (dated by TCRdb to 2015 to 2018). In terms of the full investigation: An earlier analysis of about 530 of the donors reported about 300 Gb of sequence data and 117 million unique TCR beta sequences obtained from roughly 170 million T cells. Because of strong linkage in the cohort, five DR-DQ haplotypes were treated as single units for association and clustering. All discovery cohort repertoires had been generated using a single sequencing platform. An early release covering some 640 HLA-typed donors comprised 250 to 350 gigabases of sequencing data and 65 million to 100 million unique TCR sequences. In addition to the first cohort of hundreds of subjects, a separate validation cohort of approximately 120 different subjects was used. Alongside the repertoire data, information on donor age, sex, ethnicity and CMV serostatus was compiled. To study patterns of TCR occurrence, a later analysis re-analyzed previously published TCR beta repertoires from under 750 donors and added high-resolution HLA genotyping. Among some 400 genotyped donors of the cohort, an average of approximately 250,000 unique TCR beta nucleotide sequences were sequenced per donor, around 20% of them non-productive. Rather than drawing on any new phenotypic data, the later analysis identified candidate immune exposures from TCR beta sequences and the way those sequences occurred across donors. Typing coverage differed by locus: A, B, C, DRB1 and DQB1 were typed in roughly 620-640 donors, DQA1 in 500 to 550, DPA1 in nearly 610, and DPB1 in 472. The aim of the study was to test whether cataloging public T cell receptors could identify signatures of past pathogen exposure. To predict cytomegalovirus infection status, the study combined high-throughput TCR immunosequencing, statistical association of individual TCRs with disease status, and machine learning. Both class I and class II loci were covered by HLA typing, at four-digit resolution. The genetic ancestry cluster associated with self-reported Caucasian donors included around four fifths of the roughly 400 genotyped donors. An earlier analysis of 587 of the donors used high-throughput TCR beta sequencing to judge whether each TCR beta V gene segment behaved as functional or pseudogenic. A later genetic analysis used genome-wide SNP genotypes for about 65% of the 666 donors, treating that subset as a discovery cohort. The study used immunosequencing to profile the T cell repertoires of 666 subjects and linked those repertoires to cytomegalovirus serostatus.

What the study reported, not specific to this receptor: A later analysis found that HLA-associated TCR beta chains were more clonally expanded and had lower generation probabilities than equally common non-associated chains. In both the original and validation cohorts, the classifier was reported to diagnose cytomegalovirus status with high specificity and sensitivity. A later analysis associated 16,951 TCR beta sequences with specific HLA alleles at a false discovery rate of 0.05. HLA typing was unavailable for some donors at each locus, so association tests used only the typed subset. Some IMGT-functional V segments, including TRBV6-2 and TRBV6-3, could not be told apart with the 87-base-pair reads, so those segments were excluded. In a later analysis, TCR association rates were found to vary across HLA loci, with the most associated TCRs seen for DRB1 alleles and the fewest for HLA-C alleles. While some public TCRs were present in many individuals, most TCR sequences turned up only very rarely across donors. Correlated functional status among segregating V segments might be attributable to linkage disequilibrium, but an unknown experimental factor could not be ruled out. A total of fewer than 200 TCR beta chains were listed by the study as associated with cytomegalovirus. A further reported finding was that TCR beta sequences accurately predicted the HLA-A and HLA-B alleles for most subjects in the first cohort. When HLA alleles, especially DR and DQ, strongly co-occurred, TCR associations were difficult to assign to individual alleles. A later genetic analysis reported fewer N-insertions in productive TCRs among donors in an Asian-associated ancestry cluster than the roughly 700-donor mean. Immune exposure information for the cohort was limited to CMV serostatus. In a later analysis, most CMV-associated TCR beta chains were found to appear HLA-restricted, with HLA associations seemingly driven largely by CMV exposure. It was suggested by the authors that the approach could potentially be generalized to other disease states and immunological phenotypes. A few of the identified cytomegalovirus-associated TCR beta chains were confirmed in vitro to be specific for cytomegalovirus antigens. In an earlier analysis of some 500 of the donors, most TCR beta V segments appeared in productive rearrangements about 90% or about 30% of the time, broadly matching IMGT annotations. In this cohort, only TCR beta chains were sequenced, and detectable features were limited by the absence of alpha or paired-chain data. The sequencing pipeline was judged likely to have produced a cluster of highly shared sequence variants as a technical artifact. A later analysis reported that several top co-occurrence clusters appeared linked to parvovirus B19, influenza, CMV and Epstein-Barr virus. V-gene and J-gene trimming of TCR beta chains was associated with a missense DCLRE1C variant in a later genetic analysis, and the association was replicated in an independent cohort. Because counts were too low, seventeen rarely observed V segments, including chromosome 9 orphons, were excluded from the earlier analysis of several hundred of the donors. The presence/absence analyses assumed that sequencing depth was roughly uniform across donors, and that assumption may not be true.

To note about this clone: Its recognized antigen is unknown. One base away there is no much larger clone; base qualities are not given.

V is pruned by 5 bases and J by 1 base, leaving 11 bases of the junction without a gene match. Based on the germline V gene (reference sequence), the CDR1 and CDR2 sequences are SEHNR and FQNEAQ. The CDR3 measures 17 amino acids from cysteine to phenylalanine. Kept here is only the CDR3 DNA, which spans 51 bases and is read in frame from base 1. The cohort was made up of several hundred healthy bone marrow donors. At the time of sampling, all cohort members were nominally healthy, though unrecorded immune exposures were likely present. The donor tested CMV seropositive and was one of the 289 seropositive cohort members. A peripheral blood sample was collected from each donor, and TCR beta sequencing was performed on peripheral blood mononuclear cells. The Qiagen DNeasy Blood Extraction Kit was used to extract genomic DNA from the blood cell samples. Library preparation used the immunoSEQ multiplex PCR assay. For the multiplex PCR, a mixture combining 60 forward primers for TCR Vbeta segments and 13 reverse primers for TCR Jbeta segments was used. The CDR3 region of rearranged TCR beta genes was amplified from genomic DNA by a multiplex PCR assay. The amplified TCR beta libraries were sequenced on the Illumina HiSeq System as 87-base-pair reads. As for the original processing: A later analysis tallied approximately 87 million unique TCR beta chains across the 666 repertoires, and around 12 million of those chains were shared by two or more donors. To remove PCR and sequencing errors, raw reads were error-corrected and collapsed into unique sequences using a nearest-neighbor algorithm that merged closely related sequences. CDR3 sequences were aligned to IMGT reference sequences to assign V, D and J gene segments. Each retained sequence needed at least a six-nucleotide match to both a V gene segment and a J gene segment. A rearrangement counted as productive if the CDR3 had no stop codons and remained in frame with V and J, and every other rearrangement counted as non-productive. Following IMGT convention, CDR3 was defined as the stretch from the second conserved V-encoded cysteine to the conserved J-encoded phenylalanine. Sequences without an unambiguous match to a single V gene segment were excluded from the earlier analysis of 450 to 750 of the donors. An earlier analysis of 550 to 650 of the donors classified V segments as functional when productive rearrangements were above 56.7% and as segregating when the standard deviation between donors was above 5%. A statistical classification framework was developed to diagnose cytomegalovirus status using the catalog of TCR beta chain sequences. In a later analysis, TCR nucleotide sequences were compared against IMGT/GENE-DB human TR gene sequences so that V and J genes could be assigned. Using the TCRdist pipeline, a later analysis assigned CDR3 sequences along with most-parsimonious VDJ recombination scenarios. In a later analysis, each TCR beta chain was defined by its CDR3 amino acid sequence together with its V-gene family, and reads lacking a unique V-gene family were excluded. As a way to deal with suspected cross-contamination and a sequencing artifact, a later analysis dropped 450 to 600 nucleotide sequences that were highly shared and had low generation probability. A later analysis calculated a clonal expansion index for each public chain from normalized within-repertoire ranks of inferred template counts. In a later analysis, generation probabilities were computed using a VDJ recombination model fitted to out-of-frame rearrangements, and the results were checked against IGoR. In a later analysis, TCR-TCR, TCR-HLA and TCR-CMV co-occurrence was scored with hypergeometric tests, and a repertoire-size bias correction was applied to TCR pairs. A later analysis estimated false discovery rates by permuting HLA or CMV assignments 20 times. A later analysis grouped co-occurring TCRs with DBSCAN, adding TCRdist sequence similarity when clustering within HLA-allele-positive subsets. For co-occurrence clustering, repertoires with fewer than 30,000 or more than 120,000 public chains were excluded, along with roughly five repertoires with anomalous nucleotide sharing. TCRdb carries this immuneACCESS record with in-frame sequences only. Its versions omit some clonotypes, under half of them owing to an unresolved V gene in the studies checked, with the rest unexplained. V, J and clone size are those of that table, while D and trimming were read from the DNA. This sample comprises over 140,000 clones, just under 85% of them detected only once. The top ten clonotypes cover about 1.4% of the sample.

The V and J segments used are TRBV7-9 and TRBJ2-5; the central 9 bases match TRBD2. The receptor's source is a man younger than 45 in good health and CMV-seropositive. The specimen sequenced was PBMCs. The nucleotides are TGTGCCAGCAGCCTGCCCCGGCTAGCGGGGAGCCAAGAGACCCAGTACTTC. Its product reads: CASSLPRLAGSQETQYF.